This is a list of T cell receptor beta chains from one sample in a study of radiotherapy plus CTLA-4 blockade in lung cancer. Profiled with immunoSEQ multiplex PCR; TCRdb holds only in-frame clones, not every one. The table records roughly 42,000 clones, 63% of them present only once. The sequenced sample was peripheral blood, obtained from a patient treated with radiotherapy plus ipilimumab. Receptors were obtained from a human donor with non-small cell lung cancer who had a partial response to radiotherapy plus ipilimumab. Each CDR3 is given with its conserved first and last residue. The D gene is left open where the match is weak. Clone size, where shown, is once, few, many, or a class for clones that have expanded.

NA	TRBV18	NA	TRBJ1-6	TGTGCCAGCTCACCTGTTCCGGGAGCAATCCACTTT	CASSPVPGAIHF
NA	TRBV7-9	once	TRBJ1-2	TGTGCCAGCAGCTTGGACGGGGGAGGTGGCTACACCTTC	CASSLDGGGGYTF
TRBD1	TRBV27	NA	TRBJ1-1	TGTGCCAGCAGTTTCAGACAGGGTCACACTGAAGCTTTCTTT	CASSFRQGHTEAFF
NA	TRBV7-2	few	TRBJ2-3	TGTGCCAGCAGCTTAGCAGGACTACGAAAAGATACGCAGTATTTT	CASSLAGLRKDTQYF
TRBD1	TRBV7-9	few	TRBJ2-7	TGTGCCAGCAGCTTCCGGGACAGGGGCTTATACGAGCAGTACTTC	CASSFRDRGLYEQYF
NA	TRBV7-9	NA	TRBJ2-1	TGTGCCAGCAGCCGTTCGTCGACAGTCTACAATGAGCAGTTCTTC	CASSRSSTVYNEQFF
NA	TRBV29-1	NA	TRBJ1-1	TGCAGCGTTGGAGGGTTTATGAACACTGAAGCTTTCTTT	CSVGGFMNTEAFF
TRBD1	TRBV9	NA	TRBJ1-6	TGTGCCAGCGGATTGCAGGGGGCCTTTTCACCCCTCCACTTT	CASGLQGAFSPLHF
TRBD2	TRBV6-1	NA	TRBJ2-1	TGTGCCAGCAGGCGACTAGCGGGAGGTCCCAATGAGCAGTTCTTC	CASRRLAGGPNEQFF
NA	TRBV29-1	NA	TRBJ1-4	TGCAGCGTTGAAGATCGGAGCCGGTCCGATGAAAAACTGTTTTTT	CSVEDRSRSDEKLFF
NA	TRBV5-5	NA	TRBJ2-7	TGTGCCAGCAGCTTGGGACACTCCTACGAGCAGTACTTC	CASSLGHSYEQYF
TRBD1	TRBV27	NA	TRBJ2-7	TGTGCCAGCAGTTCCTCGGGACAGGGGACTAGCTCCTACGAGCAGTACTTC	CASSSSGQGTSSYEQYF
TRBD1	TRBV9	NA	TRBJ1-1	TGTGCCAGCAGCGGACAGGGCAGCACTGAAGCTTTCTTT	CASSGQGSTEAFF
NA	TRBV7-9	few	TRBJ2-1	TGTGCCAGCAGCCTCTGGAGCGGGCAAGAGCAGTTCTTC	CASSLWSGQEQFF
TRBD2	TRBV4-1	NA	TRBJ2-3	TGCGCCAGCAGCCAAGAAGGACTAGCGGGAACCACAGATACGCAGTATTTT	CASSQEGLAGTTDTQYF
NA	TRBV6-1	NA	TRBJ2-1	TGTGCCAGCAAACCTGCGGGGGCTCGGGGGAATGAGCAGTTCTTC	CASKPAGARGNEQFF
NA	TRBV6-5	few	TRBJ2-7	TGTGCCAGCAGGATGAGCTCCTACGAGCAGTACTTC	CASRMSSYEQYF
NA	TRBV6-6	NA	TRBJ1-5	TGTGCCAGCAGGGGACTGGGGAATCAGCCCCAGCATTTT	CASRGLGNQPQHF
NA	TRBV4-3	NA	TRBJ2-7	TGCGCCAGCAGCCAAGAGGTGAGAGTGAAGCAGTACTTC	CASSQEVRVKQYF
NA	TRBV5-1	NA	TRBJ2-3	TGCGCCAGCAATGGGCGGGACGGTACCACAGATACGCAGTATTTT	CASNGRDGTTDTQYF
TRBD1	TRBV7-2	NA	TRBJ1-2	TGTGCCAGCAGTCGTCAGGGGGCCCCTTACTATGGCTACACCTTC	CASSRQGAPYYGYTF
TRBD1	TRBV6-5	NA	TRBJ1-5	TGTGCCAGCAGCCCAGGGGGAAATAGCAATCAGCCCCAGCATTTT	CASSPGGNSNQPQHF
NA	TRBV9	few	TRBJ1-4	TGTGCCAGCAGCGTAGGCGGTGCCAATGAAAAACTGTTTTTT	CASSVGGANEKLFF
TRBD1	TRBV18	once	TRBJ2-3	TGTGCCAGCTCACCACGGACAGGGACAGATACGCAGTATTTT	CASSPRTGTDTQYF
NA	TRBV7-9	NA	TRBJ2-7	TGTGCCAGCAGCTCACCTGGAGGATCCTACGAGCAGTACTTC	CASSSPGGSYEQYF
NA	TRBV7-6	NA	TRBJ2-5	TGTGCCAGCAGCTCCTGGGGGCCAGTGGAGACCCAGTACTTC	CASSSWGPVETQYF
TRBD1	TRBV19	NA	TRBJ1-1	TGTGCCAGTAGATACGGACAGGGGAGAACTGAAGCTTTCTTT	CASRYGQGRTEAFF
TRBD1	TRBV9	NA	TRBJ2-1	TGTGCCAGCAGCGTAGTATCACAGGGGTATAGTAATGAGCAGTTCTTC	CASSVVSQGYSNEQFF
TRBD1	TRBV29-1	NA	TRBJ1-5	TGCAGCGTATGCAGGGGGCATCAGCCCCAGCATTTT	CSVCRGHQPQHF